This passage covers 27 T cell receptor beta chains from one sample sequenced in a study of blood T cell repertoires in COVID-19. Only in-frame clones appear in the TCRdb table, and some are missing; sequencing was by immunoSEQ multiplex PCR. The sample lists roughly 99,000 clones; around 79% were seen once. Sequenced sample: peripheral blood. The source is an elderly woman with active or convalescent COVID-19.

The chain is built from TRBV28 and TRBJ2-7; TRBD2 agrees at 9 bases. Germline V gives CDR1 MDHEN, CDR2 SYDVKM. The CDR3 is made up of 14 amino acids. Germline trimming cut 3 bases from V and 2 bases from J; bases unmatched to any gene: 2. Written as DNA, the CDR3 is TGTGCCAGCAGTTTGGCGGGAGGGCCCTACGAGCAGTACTTC. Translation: CASSLAGGPYEQYF.

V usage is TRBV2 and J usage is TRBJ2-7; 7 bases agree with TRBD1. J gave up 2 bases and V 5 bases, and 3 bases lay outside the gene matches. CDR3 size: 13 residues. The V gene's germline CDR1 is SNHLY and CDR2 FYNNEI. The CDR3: CASSSGTAYEQYF. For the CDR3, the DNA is TGTGCCAGCAGTTCCGGGACAGCCTACGAGCAGTACTTC.

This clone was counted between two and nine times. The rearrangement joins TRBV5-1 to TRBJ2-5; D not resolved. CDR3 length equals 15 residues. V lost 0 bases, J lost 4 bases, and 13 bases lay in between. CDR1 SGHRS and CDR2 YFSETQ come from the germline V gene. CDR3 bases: TGCGCCAGCAGCTTGGCCAGATTGGCATCAGAGACCCAGTACTTC. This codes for CASSLARLASETQYF.

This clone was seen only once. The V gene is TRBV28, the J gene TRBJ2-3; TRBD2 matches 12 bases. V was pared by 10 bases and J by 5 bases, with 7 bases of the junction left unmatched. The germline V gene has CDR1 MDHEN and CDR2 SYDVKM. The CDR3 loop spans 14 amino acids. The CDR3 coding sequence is TGTGCCATCCAGACTAGCGGGAGTGAAGATACGCAGTATTTT. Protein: CAIQTSGSEDTQYF.

The CDR3: CASSTRQGYSGNTIYF. Here the CDR3 DNA reads TGTGCCAGCAGCACTCGACAGGGCTACTCTGGAAACACCATATATTTT. The chain combines TRBV7-2 with TRBJ1-3; TRBD1 agrees at 7 bases. Germline CDR1 SGHTA, CDR2 FQGNSA. Germline trimming cut 5 bases from V and 0 bases from J; bases unmatched to any gene: 7. The CDR3 has 16 amino acids.

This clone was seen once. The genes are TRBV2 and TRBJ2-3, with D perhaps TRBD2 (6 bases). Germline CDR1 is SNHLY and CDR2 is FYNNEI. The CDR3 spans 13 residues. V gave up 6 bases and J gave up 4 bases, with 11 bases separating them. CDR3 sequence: CASRLTSSDTQYF. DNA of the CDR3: TGTGCCAGCAGGCTCACTAGCTCAGATACGCAGTATTTT.

CDR3 nucleotide sequence: TGTGCCAGCAGCTTAGATCGGGGAGGGGGCTACGAGCAGTACTTC. Its translation: CASSLDRGGGYEQYF. The gene calls are TRBV11-2 and TRBJ2-7; tentative D call: TRBD2 (7 bases). Trimming removed 0 bases from V and 3 bases from J, with 12 bases in between. The CDR3 length is 15 residues. From germline, CDR1 is SGHAT and CDR2 FQNNGV. The full variable domain, with the rest looked up from reference TRBV11-2 and TRBJ2-7, is EAGVAQSPRYKIIEKRQSVAFWCNPISGHATLYWYQQILGQGPKLLIQFQNNGVVDDSQLPKDRFSAERLKGVDSTLKIQPAKLEDSAVYLCASSLDRGGGYEQYFGPGTRLTVT.

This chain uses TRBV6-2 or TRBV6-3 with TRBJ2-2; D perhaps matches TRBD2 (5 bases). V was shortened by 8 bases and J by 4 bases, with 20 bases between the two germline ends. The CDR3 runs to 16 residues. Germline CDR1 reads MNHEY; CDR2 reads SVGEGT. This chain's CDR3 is CASGPSGNVITGELFF. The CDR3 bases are TGTGCCAGCGGCCCCTCCGGGAACGTTATCACCGGGGAGCTGTTTTTT.

DNA for the CDR3: TGTGCCAGCAGTTTCGGTGGGCAGGGGACAAATCAGCCCCAGCATTTT. This encodes CASSFGGQGTNQPQHF. This sequence joins TRBV28 and TRBJ1-5; D perhaps matches TRBD1 (6 bases). CDR1 is MDHEN and CDR2 is SYDVKM in the germline V gene. The CDR3 covers 16 residues. V lost 3 bases, J lost 4 bases, and 16 bases lay in between.

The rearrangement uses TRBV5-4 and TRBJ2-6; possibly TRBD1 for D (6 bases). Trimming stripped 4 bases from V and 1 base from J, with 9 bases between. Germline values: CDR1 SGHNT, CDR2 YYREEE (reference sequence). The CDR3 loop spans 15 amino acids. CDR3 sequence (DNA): TGTGCCAGCAGCGAAGGGGGATCTGGGGCCAACGTCCTGACTTTC. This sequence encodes CASSEGGSGANVLTF.

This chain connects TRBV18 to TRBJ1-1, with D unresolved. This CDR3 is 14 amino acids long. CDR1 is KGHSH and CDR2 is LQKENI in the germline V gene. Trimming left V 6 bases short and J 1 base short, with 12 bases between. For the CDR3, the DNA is TGTGCCAGCTCGATGGGGAGGGCGAACACTGAAGCTTTCTTT. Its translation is CASSMGRANTEAFF.

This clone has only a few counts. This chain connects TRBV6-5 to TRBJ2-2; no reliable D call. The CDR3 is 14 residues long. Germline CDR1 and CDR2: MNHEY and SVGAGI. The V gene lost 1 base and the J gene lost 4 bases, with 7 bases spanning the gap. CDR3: CASSYFRFTGELFF. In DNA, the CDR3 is TGTGCCAGCAGTTACTTCAGGTTCACCGGGGAGCTGTTTTTT.

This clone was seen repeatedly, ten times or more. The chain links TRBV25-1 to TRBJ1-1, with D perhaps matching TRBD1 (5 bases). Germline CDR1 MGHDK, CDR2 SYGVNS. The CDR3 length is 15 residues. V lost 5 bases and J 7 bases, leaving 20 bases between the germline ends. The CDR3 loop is CASSPPTGGASEAFF. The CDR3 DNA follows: TGTGCCAGCAGTCCCCCAACCGGGGGAGCGAGTGAAGCTTTCTTT.

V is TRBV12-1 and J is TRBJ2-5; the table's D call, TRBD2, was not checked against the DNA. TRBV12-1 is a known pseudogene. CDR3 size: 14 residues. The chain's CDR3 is CASKTPGLKETQYF. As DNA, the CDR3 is TGTGCCAGCAAAACCCCCGGACTCAAAGAGACCCAGTACTTC.

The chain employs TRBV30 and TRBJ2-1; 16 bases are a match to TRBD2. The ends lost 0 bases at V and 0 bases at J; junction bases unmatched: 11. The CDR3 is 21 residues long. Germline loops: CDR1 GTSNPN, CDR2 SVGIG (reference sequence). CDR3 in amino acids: CAWSVIWGLAGGPSSYNEQFF. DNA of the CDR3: TGTGCCTGGAGTGTAATATGGGGACTAGCGGGAGGGCCGAGCTCCTACAATGAGCAGTTCTTC.

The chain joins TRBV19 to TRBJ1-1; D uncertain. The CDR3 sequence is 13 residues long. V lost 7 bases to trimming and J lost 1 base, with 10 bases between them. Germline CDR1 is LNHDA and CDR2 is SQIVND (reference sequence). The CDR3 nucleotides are TGTGCCAGTAACCGGGGAAGGAACACTGAAGCTTTCTTT. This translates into CASNRGRNTEAFF.

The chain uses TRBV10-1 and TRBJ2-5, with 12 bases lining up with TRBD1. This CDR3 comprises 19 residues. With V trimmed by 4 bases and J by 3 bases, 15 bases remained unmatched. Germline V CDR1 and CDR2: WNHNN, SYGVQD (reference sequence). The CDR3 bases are TGCGCCAGCAGTGGCGCATGGGACAGGGGGCGATCGGGGGAAGAGACCCAGTACTTC. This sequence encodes CASSGAWDRGRSGEETQYF.

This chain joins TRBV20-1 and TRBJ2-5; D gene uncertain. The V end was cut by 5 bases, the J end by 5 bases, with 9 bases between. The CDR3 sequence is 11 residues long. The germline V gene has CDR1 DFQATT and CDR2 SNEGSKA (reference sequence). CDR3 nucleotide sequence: TGCAGTGCTCGACTCGGGGAGACCCAGTACTTC. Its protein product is CSARLGETQYF.

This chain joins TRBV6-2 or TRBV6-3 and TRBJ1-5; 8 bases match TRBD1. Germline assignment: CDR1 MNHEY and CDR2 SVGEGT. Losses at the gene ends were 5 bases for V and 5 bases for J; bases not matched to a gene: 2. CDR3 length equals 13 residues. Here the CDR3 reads CASSTGGDQPQHF. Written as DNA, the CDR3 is TGTGCCAGCAGTACAGGGGGGGATCAGCCCCAGCATTTT.

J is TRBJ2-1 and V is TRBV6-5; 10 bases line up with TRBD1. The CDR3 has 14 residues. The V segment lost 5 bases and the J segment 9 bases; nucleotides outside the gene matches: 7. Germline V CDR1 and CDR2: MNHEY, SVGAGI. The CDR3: CASSRDRGAGEQFF. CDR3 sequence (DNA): TGTGCCAGCAGTAGGGACAGGGGAGCAGGTGAGCAGTTCTTC.

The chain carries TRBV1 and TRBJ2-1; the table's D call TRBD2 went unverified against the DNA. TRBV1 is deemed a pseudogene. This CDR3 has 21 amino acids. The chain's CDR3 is CTSSQYCLDSGREPLYNEQFF. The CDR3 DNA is TGCACCAGCAGCCAATATTGTTTGGACAGCGGGAGGGAACCCCTATACAATGAGCAGTTCTTC.

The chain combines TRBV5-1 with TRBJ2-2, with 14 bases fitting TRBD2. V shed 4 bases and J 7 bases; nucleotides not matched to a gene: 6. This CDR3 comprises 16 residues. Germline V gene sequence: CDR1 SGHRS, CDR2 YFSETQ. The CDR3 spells CASSDPGLAGDGELFF. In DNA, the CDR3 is TGCGCCAGCAGCGACCCGGGACTAGCGGGAGACGGGGAGCTGTTTTTT.

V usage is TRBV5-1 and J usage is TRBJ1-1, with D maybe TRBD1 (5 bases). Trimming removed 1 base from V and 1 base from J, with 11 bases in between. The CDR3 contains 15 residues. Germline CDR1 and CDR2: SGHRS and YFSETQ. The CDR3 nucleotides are TGCGCCAGCAGCTTGACTTCCGACAGGAACACTGAAGCTTTCTTT. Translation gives CASSLTSDRNTEAFF.

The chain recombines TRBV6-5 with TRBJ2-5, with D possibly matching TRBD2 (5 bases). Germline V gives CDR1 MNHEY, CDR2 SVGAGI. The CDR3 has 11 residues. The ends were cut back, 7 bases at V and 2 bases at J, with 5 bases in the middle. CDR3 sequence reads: CASTGQETQYF. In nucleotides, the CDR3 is TGTGCCAGCACGGGGCAAGAGACCCAGTACTTC.

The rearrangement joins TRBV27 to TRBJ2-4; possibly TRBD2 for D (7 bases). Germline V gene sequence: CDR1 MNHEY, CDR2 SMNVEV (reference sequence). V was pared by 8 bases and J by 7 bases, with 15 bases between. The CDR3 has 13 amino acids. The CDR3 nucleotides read TGTGCCAGCTACGAGAAGGGGGGGAACATTCAGTACTTC. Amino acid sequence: CASYEKGGNIQYF.

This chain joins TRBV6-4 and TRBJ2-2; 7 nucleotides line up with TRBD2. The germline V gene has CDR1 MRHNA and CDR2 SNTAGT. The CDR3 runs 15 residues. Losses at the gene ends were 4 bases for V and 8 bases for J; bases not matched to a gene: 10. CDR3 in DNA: TGTGCCAGCAGTGTACTTGCGGGAGACGTTGGGGAGCTGTTTTTT. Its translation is CASSVLAGDVGELFF.

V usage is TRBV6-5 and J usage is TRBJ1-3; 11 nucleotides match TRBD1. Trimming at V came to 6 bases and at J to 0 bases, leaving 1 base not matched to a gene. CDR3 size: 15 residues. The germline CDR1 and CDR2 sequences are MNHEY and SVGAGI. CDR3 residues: CASRGQGVSGNTIYF. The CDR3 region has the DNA TGTGCCAGCAGGGGACAGGGGGTCTCTGGAAACACCATATATTTT.